The rows below give T cell receptor beta chains drawn from one sample of a study of human T cells and chemical hapten exposure. MiXCR, run by TCRdb on the reads, gives a single entry per CDR3 protein. The table records fewer than 150,000 distinct CDR3 sequences, 8.5% to 9% of them present only once. The sequencing input was whole blood. The receptors originated from a human donor in good health. Some clones in this sample may be carry-over from other donors' samples. CDR3s include the opening cysteine and the closing phenylalanine or tryptophan. A D gene is named only where the DNA matches it firmly. Clone size is shown for a subset of rows, as once, few, many or a class of expanded clone.

j_gene: TRBJ2-2
d_gene: TRBD2
abundance: many
v_gene: TRBV7-9
CDR3nt: TGTGCCAGCAGCTTAGCCGGGACTAGCGGGACCGGGGAGCTGTTTTTT
CDR3aa: CASSLAGTSGTGELFF

j_gene: TRBJ1-6
d_gene: TRBD1
abundance: few
v_gene: TRBV20-1
CDR3nt: TGCAGTGCTAGATACAGGGGCTCCTATAATTCACCCCTCCACTTT
CDR3aa: CSARYRGSYNSPLHF

j_gene: TRBJ2-2
d_gene: .
abundance: .
v_gene: TRBV5-1
CDR3nt: TGCGCCAGCAGCGCGGGTCGGGGGCCGGGTACCGGGGAGCTGTTTTTT
CDR3aa: CASSAGRGPGTGELFF

j_gene: TRBJ1-6
d_gene: TRBD1
abundance: many
v_gene: TRBV10-1
CDR3nt: TGCGCCAGCAGACCAGGGGGAAAAGAGTCACCCCTCCACTTT
CDR3aa: CASRPGGKESPLHF

j_gene: TRBJ2-1
d_gene: TRBD2
abundance: many
v_gene: TRBV6-6
CDR3nt: TGTGCCAGCAGTACTAGCGGGAGCGGTGAGCAGTTCTTC
CDR3aa: CASSTSGSGEQFF

j_gene: TRBJ1-6
d_gene: .
abundance: many
v_gene: TRBV20-1
CDR3nt: TGCAGTGCTAGAGTAATGGAGACAGCGAATTCACCCCTCCACTTT
CDR3aa: CSARVMETANSPLHF

j_gene: TRBJ2-5
d_gene: TRBD2
abundance: .
v_gene: TRBV6-2/TRBV6-3
CDR3nt: TGTGCCAGCAGTGAGCCGGGACTAGCGATTGAGACCCAGTACTTC
CDR3aa: CASSEPGLAIETQYF

j_gene: TRBJ1-2
d_gene: TRBD1
abundance: few
v_gene: TRBV7-9
CDR3nt: TGTGCCAGCAGCTTATTTCCCCGACAGGGGGCGAAAGACGGCTATGGCTACACCTTC
CDR3aa: CASSLFPRQGAKDGYGYTF

j_gene: TRBJ1-2
d_gene: .
abundance: many
v_gene: TRBV4-3
CDR3nt: TGCGCCAGCAGTACGGAGGTCAGCTACTATGGCTACACCTTC
CDR3aa: CASSTEVSYYGYTF

j_gene: TRBJ1-3
d_gene: TRBD1
abundance: many
v_gene: TRBV7-6
CDR3nt: TGTGCCAGCAGCACCTTTAAAGGGACAGGCTCTGGAAACACCATATATTTT
CDR3aa: CASSTFKGTGSGNTIYF

j_gene: TRBJ1-2
d_gene: .
abundance: many
v_gene: TRBV5-1
CDR3nt: TGCGCCAGCAGGGGGGTTGGCTATGGCTACACCTTC
CDR3aa: CASRGVGYGYTF

j_gene: TRBJ2-2
d_gene: TRBD2
abundance: few
v_gene: TRBV29-1
CDR3nt: TGCAGCGGTTCCGGGACTAGCGGGGTCACCGGGGAGCTGTTTTTT
CDR3aa: CSGSGTSGVTGELFF

j_gene: TRBJ2-4
d_gene: .
abundance: .
v_gene: TRBV29-1
CDR3nt: TGCAGCGTTCAGGCCACAGGGGGGGACAAAAACATTCAGTACTTC
CDR3aa: CSVQATGGDKNIQYF

j_gene: TRBJ1-3
d_gene: TRBD1
abundance: many
v_gene: TRBV7-2
CDR3nt: TGTGCCAGCAGCTACAGGGACAGGAGAGCCTCTGGAAACACCATATATTTT
CDR3aa: CASSYRDRRASGNTIYF

j_gene: TRBJ1-1
d_gene: TRBD1
abundance: .
v_gene: TRBV7-2
CDR3nt: TGTGCCAGCAGCCTTTTGACAGGGGTAAGCCCTGAAGCTTTCTTT
CDR3aa: CASSLLTGVSPEAFF

j_gene: TRBJ1-1
d_gene: .
abundance: many
v_gene: TRBV5-5
CDR3nt: TGTGCCAGCAGCCAAGGACAGATGAACACTGAAGCTTTCTTT
CDR3aa: CASSQGQMNTEAFF

j_gene: TRBJ2-2
d_gene: .
abundance: many
v_gene: TRBV6-4
CDR3nt: TGTGCCAGCAGTGACACGGGGACCGGGGAGCTGTTTTTT
CDR3aa: CASSDTGTGELFF

j_gene: TRBJ1-2
d_gene: .
abundance: many
v_gene: TRBV6-2/TRBV6-3
CDR3nt: TGTGCCAGCAGTTACTCGCGGGATAACTATGGCTACACCTTC
CDR3aa: CASSYSRDNYGYTF

j_gene: TRBJ1-2
d_gene: .
abundance: few
v_gene: TRBV5-1
CDR3nt: TGCGCCAGCAGCTTGGCCGACGGGGTCACGGATGGCTACACCTTC
CDR3aa: CASSLADGVTDGYTF

j_gene: TRBJ2-3
d_gene: .
abundance: .
v_gene: TRBV7-8
CDR3nt: TGTGCCAGCAGCTTACCGAACAGGCAGGGTTCTCCTAGCACAGATACGCAGTATTTT
CDR3aa: CASSLPNRQGSPSTDTQYF